The 2 T cell receptor beta chains given below trace back to one sample, sequenced in a study of CD8 T cells in ankylosing spondylitis. General study results and limits: Characteristic of ankylosing spondylitis blood, it appeared, was a TCR beta motif comprising about eight highly homologous variants.

TCRdb re-called the 5' RACE reads through MiXCR, storing one row per CDR3 protein. This table holds about 390,000 distinct CDR3 sequences, around 20% found once. The antigens for these receptors are not known. The sequencing input was blood, either unsorted or a sorted T cell fraction (not recorded which). Receptors were obtained from a male donor with ankylosing spondylitis.

This clonotype occurred a few times. V is TRBV18 and J is TRBJ2-7, with D possibly called TRBD1 or TRBD2 (5 bases each). The length of the CDR3 is 16 residues. Trimming cost V 1 base and J 3 bases, with 16 bases left between them. CDR1 is KGHSH and CDR2 is LQKENI in the germline V gene. The CDR3 reads CASSPLGVQELYEQYF. In nucleotides, the CDR3 is TGTGCCAGCTCACCACTGGGGGTACAGGAACTCTACGAGCAGTACTTC.

This clonotype appeared a few times. The chain carries TRBV27 and TRBJ1-5; D not certain. The V gene's germline CDR1 is MNHEY and CDR2 SMNVEV (reference sequence). Trimming pared 2 bases from V and 7 bases from J, leaving 12 bases between. This CDR3 comprises 14 residues. The DNA of the CDR3 is TGTGCCAGCAGTTTAGCCAGGAGAGGACAGCCCCAGCATTTT. Protein: CASSLARRGQPQHF.